This T cell receptor (beta chain) appears in the sequencing data of a study of cytomegalovirus exposure and HLA in healthy donors. Notes on the study in general: Some 150 TCR beta chains were listed as cytomegalovirus-associated.

With respect to this clone: Its antigen is not known.

V lost 6 bases, J lost 6 bases, and 1 base stayed unmatched. Per the germline V gene, CDR1 is SQVTM and CDR2 is ANQGSEA. CDR3 length: 12 residues. TCRdb's table, derived via immunoSEQ multiplex PCR, lists solely in-frame clones and lacks some. The sample lists 150,000 to 200,000 clones, approximately 84% occurring once. This receptor was obtained from a man aged 25-45 years in good health and CMV-seropositive. The chain couples TRBV29-1 to TRBJ2-1; TRBD1 matches at 11 bases. The material sequenced was PBMCs. CDR3 coding DNA: TGCAGCGTCGGGACAGGGGGCAATGAGCAGTTCTTC. Translation: CSVGTGGNEQFF.